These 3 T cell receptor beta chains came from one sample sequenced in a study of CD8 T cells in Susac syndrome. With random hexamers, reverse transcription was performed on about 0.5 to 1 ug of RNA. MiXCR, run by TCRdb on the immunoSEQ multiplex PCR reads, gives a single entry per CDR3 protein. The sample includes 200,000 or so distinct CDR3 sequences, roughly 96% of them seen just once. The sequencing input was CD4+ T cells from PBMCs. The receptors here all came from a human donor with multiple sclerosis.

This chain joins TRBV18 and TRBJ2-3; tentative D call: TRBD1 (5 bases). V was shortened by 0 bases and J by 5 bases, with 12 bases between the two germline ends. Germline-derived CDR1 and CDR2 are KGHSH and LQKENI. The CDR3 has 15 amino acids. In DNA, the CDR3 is TGTGCCAGCTCACCACCAGGGGCAGGTGGAGATACGCAGTATTTT. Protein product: CASSPPGAGGDTQYF. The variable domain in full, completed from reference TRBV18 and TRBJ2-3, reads NAGVMQNPRHLVRRRGQEARLRCSPMKGHSHVYWYRQLPEEGLKFMVYLQKENIIDESGMPKERFSAEFPKEGPSILRIQQVVRGDSAAYFCASSPPGAGGDTQYFGPGTRLTVL.

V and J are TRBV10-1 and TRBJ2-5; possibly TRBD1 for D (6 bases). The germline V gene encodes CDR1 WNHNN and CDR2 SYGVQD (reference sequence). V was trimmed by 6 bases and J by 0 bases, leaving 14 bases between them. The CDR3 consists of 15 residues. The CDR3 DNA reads TGCGCCAGCAGCCCCGGACAGTCGTACCAAGAGACCCAGTACTTC. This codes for CASSPGQSYQETQYF.

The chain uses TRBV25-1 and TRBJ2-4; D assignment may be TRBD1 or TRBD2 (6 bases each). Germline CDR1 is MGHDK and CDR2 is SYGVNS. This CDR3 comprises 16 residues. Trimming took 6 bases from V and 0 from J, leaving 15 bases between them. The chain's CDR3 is CASSRGGSLAKNIQYF. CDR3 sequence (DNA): TGTGCCAGCAGCCGAGGGGGGAGTTTAGCCAAAAACATTCAGTACTTC.